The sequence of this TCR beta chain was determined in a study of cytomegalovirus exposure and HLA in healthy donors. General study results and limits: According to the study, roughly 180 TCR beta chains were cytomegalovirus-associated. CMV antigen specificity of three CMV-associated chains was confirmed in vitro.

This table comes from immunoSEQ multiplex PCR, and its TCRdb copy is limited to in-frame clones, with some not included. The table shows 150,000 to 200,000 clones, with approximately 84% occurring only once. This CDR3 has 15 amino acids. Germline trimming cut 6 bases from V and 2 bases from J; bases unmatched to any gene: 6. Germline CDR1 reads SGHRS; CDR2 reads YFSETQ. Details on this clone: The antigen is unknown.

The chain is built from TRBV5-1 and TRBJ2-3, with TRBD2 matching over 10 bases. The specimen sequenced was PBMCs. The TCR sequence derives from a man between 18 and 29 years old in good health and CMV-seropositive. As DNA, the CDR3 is TGCGCCAGCACCAAGCTAGCGGGGGCCACAGATACGCAGTATTTT. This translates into CASTKLAGATDTQYF.